A single sample is the source of the 31 T cell receptor beta chains below, sequenced in a study of blood T cell repertoires in COVID-19. Data came from immunoSEQ multiplex PCR; TCRdb stores just in-frame clones and leaves some out. Among about 20,000 clones listed, roughly 90% were seen once. Specimen: peripheral blood. The receptors derive from a human donor in a cohort sampled during active COVID-19.

The chain carries TRBV6-5 and TRBJ2-4; D may be TRBD2 (7 bases). V dropped 2 bases and J dropped 6 bases, with 11 bases sitting between them. Germline V gene lookup returns CDR1 MNHEY and CDR2 SVGAGI. This CDR3 comprises 14 residues. The CDR3 nucleotides are TGTGCCAGCAGTTACAGGGCGGGGGCAAACATTCAGTACTTC. It translates to CASSYRAGANIQYF.

The chain is built from TRBV30 and TRBJ2-3; 10 nucleotides agree with TRBD2. V shed 5 bases, J shed 3 bases, and the junction held 8 bases outside the gene matches. The CDR3 is 15 residues long. The germline V gene encodes CDR1 GTSNPN and CDR2 SVGIG (reference sequence). The CDR3 bases are TGTGCCTGGGGGGGGGCTAGCGGGAGTACAGATACGCAGTATTTT. Encoded protein: CAWGGASGSTDTQYF.

The chain employs TRBV7-6 and TRBJ2-1, with TRBD2 matching over 8 bases. The CDR3 is 15 amino acids. Germline CDR1 is SGHVS and CDR2 is FNYEAQ. V shed 2 bases and J 0 bases; nucleotides not matched to a gene: 0. The CDR3 loop is CASSLSGSSYNEQFF. The CDR3 coding sequence is TGTGCCAGCAGCTTAAGCGGGAGCTCCTACAATGAGCAGTTCTTC.

The chain uses TRBV5-4 and TRBJ2-2, with TRBD2 as a possible D gene (6 bases). In germline, CDR1 is SGHNT, CDR2 YYREEE (reference sequence). CDR3 length equals 15 residues. Trimming left V 0 bases short and J 3 bases short, with 9 bases between. This CDR3 is CASSLGGVDTGELFF. CDR3 nucleotides: TGTGCCAGCAGCTTGGGGGGGGTAGACACCGGGGAGCTGTTTTTT.

The rearrangement links TRBV20-1 to TRBJ2-1, with 12 positions matching TRBD2. The germline gives CDR1 DFQATT, CDR2 SNEGSKA (reference sequence). This CDR3 comprises 14 residues. J gave up 8 bases and V 3 bases, and 5 bases lay outside the gene matches. The CDR3 reads CSASPLAGGDEQFF. The CDR3 region has the DNA TGCAGTGCTAGTCCACTAGCGGGAGGCGATGAGCAGTTCTTC.

The chain carries TRBV4-2 and TRBJ2-6; 7 bases align to TRBD1. CDR3 length: 17 residues. Germline V gene lookup returns CDR1 LGHNA and CDR2 YNFKEQ. The ends lost 3 bases at V and 1 base at J; junction bases unmatched: 6. This chain's CDR3 is CASSQGTAGSGANVLTF. The CDR3 nucleotides are TGTGCCAGCAGCCAGGGGACAGCCGGATCTGGGGCCAACGTCCTGACTTTC.

This chain uses TRBV20-1 with TRBJ1-1, with D hard to call. Germline loops: CDR1 DFQATT, CDR2 SNEGSKA (reference sequence). Trimming left V 3 bases short and J 3 bases short, with 14 bases between. The CDR3 has 14 amino acids. DNA of the CDR3: TGCAGTGCTAGTGCACAGACGGGGTACACTGAAGCTTTCTTT. Translating it yields CSASAQTGYTEAFF.

The chain is built from TRBV25-1 and TRBJ2-1; no firm D call. Germline V gene lookup returns CDR1 MGHDK and CDR2 SYGVNS. The CDR3 is 13 residues long. V dropped 4 bases and J dropped 4 bases, with 8 bases sitting between them. CDR3: CASSVGEYNEQFF. CDR3 DNA sequence: TGTGCCAGCAGTGTGGGCGAATACAATGAGCAGTTCTTC.

The chain combines TRBV18 with TRBJ2-1; D is perhaps TRBD1 (5 bases). The CDR3 contains 15 residues. Germline CDR1 reads KGHSH; CDR2 reads LQKENI. Between the trimmed V and J ends, which lost 3 bases and 1 base, there was a span of 10 bases. This CDR3 reads CASSPGQVSYNEQFF. Here the CDR3 DNA reads TGTGCCAGCTCACCTGGACAAGTATCCTACAATGAGCAGTTCTTC.

This clone was seen a handful of times. The J gene is TRBJ1-5, the V gene TRBV19, with a weak D call TRBD1 (5 bases). V was trimmed by 4 bases and J by 3 bases, leaving 10 bases between them. The CDR3 is 14 amino acids. Germline V gene data show CDR1 as LNHDA and CDR2 as SQIVND (reference sequence). This chain's CDR3 is CASSSRVNNQPQHF. CDR3 DNA: TGTGCCAGTAGTAGCAGGGTTAACAATCAGCCCCAGCATTTT.

This chain links TRBV19 with TRBJ2-2, with D possibly being TRBD1 (5 bases). Between the trimmed V and J ends, which lost 10 bases and 0 bases, there was a span of 15 bases. CDR3 length equals 15 residues. Germline assignment: CDR1 LNHDA and CDR2 SQIVND (reference sequence). The CDR3 DNA follows: TGTGCCACCCAACAGGAGACGGCGAACACCGGGGAGCTGTTTTTT. It translates to CATQQETANTGELFF.

The rearrangement joins TRBV9 to TRBJ1-2, with a tentative D call TRBD1 (5 bases). CDR1 and CDR2 (germline): SGDLS, YYNGEE. The ends were cut back, 2 bases at V and 1 base at J, with 12 bases in the middle. The CDR3 runs 15 residues. The CDR3 coding sequence is TGTGCCAGCAGCGTTGGGACTGACTTTAACTATGGCTACACCTTC. Its protein is CASSVGTDFNYGYTF. Full variable domain (outside the CDR3, taken from reference TRBV9 and TRBJ1-2): DSGVTQTPKHLITATGQRVTLRCSPRSGDLSVYWYQQSLDQGLQFLIQYYNGEERAKGNILERFSAQQFPDLHSELNLSSLELGDSALYFCASSVGTDFNYGYTFGSGTRLTVV.

V is TRBV7-2 and J is TRBJ2-3; 7 bases align to TRBD2. Trimming removed 5 bases from V and 2 bases from J; junction bases left unmatched: 4. Germline CDR1 and CDR2: SGHTA and FQGNSA. The CDR3 is 14 amino acids. The DNA of the CDR3 is TGTGCCAGCAGCCCAGCGGGAACCACAGATACGCAGTATTTT. It specifies CASSPAGTTDTQYF.

The chain has TRBV28 and TRBJ2-3, with D tentatively TRBD2 (6 bases). The germline V and J ends were trimmed by 7 bases and 0 bases, with 17 bases remaining between them. The CDR3 is made up of 16 amino acids. Germline CDR1 MDHEN, CDR2 SYDVKM. The CDR3 loop is CASNSPPGLSTDTQYF. CDR3 DNA: TGTGCCAGCAACTCTCCTCCGGGACTTAGCACAGATACGCAGTATTTT.

This chain joins TRBV13 and TRBJ2-7, with a possible D match to TRBD2 (6 bases). This CDR3 has 14 amino acids. V lost 5 bases to trimming and J lost 2 bases, with 13 bases between them. Germline loops: CDR1 PRHDT, CDR2 FYEKMQ (reference sequence). The CDR3 DNA sequence: TGTGCCAGCAGCGAAGCGGGTTACCCCTACGAGCAGTACTTC. This codes for CASSEAGYPYEQYF.

The chain recombines TRBV28 with TRBJ2-7; a possible D gene is TRBD1 (5 bases). Germline V gene data show CDR1 as MDHEN and CDR2 as SYDVKM. The ends were cut back, 7 bases at V and 2 bases at J, with 18 bases in the middle. The CDR3 consists of 15 residues. The CDR3 reads CASTIRQPATYEQYF. The CDR3 DNA reads as TGTGCCAGCACCATAAGACAGCCAGCCACCTACGAGCAGTACTTC.

This chain joins TRBV27 and TRBJ2-7, with TRBD2 matching 9 bases. Germline V gene lookup returns CDR1 MNHEY and CDR2 SMNVEV (reference sequence). The CDR3 runs 14 residues. J lost 5 bases, V lost 5 bases, and 7 bases had no gene match. DNA of the CDR3: TGTGCCAGCAGTCTTAGCGGGAGTCAGGACGAGCAGTACTTC. Residues: CASSLSGSQDEQYF.

The rearrangement links TRBV9 to TRBJ1-1; perhaps TRBD1 as D (5 bases). Germline CDR1 and CDR2: SGDLS and YYNGEE. V lost 5 bases and J 1 base, leaving 12 bases between the germline ends. The length of the CDR3 is 14 residues. The CDR3 sequence is CASSPSGGNTEAFF. The CDR3 region has the DNA TGTGCCAGCAGTCCCTCGGGGGGGAACACTGAAGCTTTCTTT.

The chain joins TRBV7-6 to TRBJ2-2, with D perhaps TRBD2 (6 bases). The CDR3 has 18 residues. Looked up from germline, CDR1 is SGHVS and CDR2 is FNYEAQ. V was trimmed by 1 base and J by 1 base, leaving 16 bases between them. CDR3 nucleotide sequence: TGTGCCAGCAGCTTAGGAGGTCTCGGGAGTAAGAACACCGGGGAGCTGTTTTTT. Protein sequence: CASSLGGLGSKNTGELFF. The full variable domain, its missing parts supplied by reference TRBV7-6 and TRBJ2-2, is GAGVSQSPRYKVTKRGQDVALRCDPISGHVSLYWYRQALGQGPEFLTYFNYEAQQDKSGLPNDRFSAERPEGSISTLTIQRTEQRDSAMYRCASSLGGLGSKNTGELFFGEGSRLTVL.

This clone was recorded a few times. CDR3 sequence: CASSQAGTGYADTQYF. Here the CDR3 DNA reads TGCGCCAGCAGCCAAGCCGGGACAGGGTACGCAGATACGCAGTATTTT. The chain joins TRBV4-1 to TRBJ2-3; 9 bases agree with TRBD1. This CDR3 contains 16 residues. CDR1 is MGHRA, CDR2 YSYEKL, per germline. The junction had 6 bases not matched to a gene; V was cut back by 1 base and J by 4 bases.

The genes are TRBV5-1 and TRBJ2-1; 7 bases align to TRBD1. CDR1 and CDR2 (germline): SGHRS, YFSETQ. The CDR3 spans 14 residues. After removal of 4 bases from V and 9 bases from J, the junction contained 10 bases not matched to a gene. CDR3 nucleotide sequence: TGCGCCAGCAGCCTACGACAGGGTGATACTGAGCAGTTCTTC. Translation: CASSLRQGDTEQFF. The full variable domain, its missing parts supplied by reference TRBV5-1 and TRBJ2-1, is KAGVTQTPRYLIKTRGQQVTLSCSPISGHRSVSWYQQTPGQGLQFLFEYFSETQRNKGNFPGRFSGRQFSNSRSEMNVSTLELGDSALYLCASSLRQGDTEQFFGPGTRLTVL.

The chain has TRBV3-1 (or the pseudogene TRBV3-2) and TRBJ2-7; maybe TRBD2 (6 bases). Germline V gene data show CDR1 as LGHDT and CDR2 as YNNKEL (reference sequence). The CDR3 is 13 amino acids. V shed 1 base and J shed 6 bases, with 10 bases lying between them. CDR3 in amino acids: CASSQGGTVEQYF. CDR3 DNA sequence: TGTGCCAGCAGCCAAGGGGGGACTGTCGAGCAGTACTTC.

The chain uses TRBV28 and TRBJ1-1; D is unclear. The CDR3 runs 13 residues. Germline-derived CDR1 and CDR2 are MDHEN and SYDVKM. Deletions cut 6 bases from V and 6 bases from J, with 14 bases between. CDR3 residues: CASSFSLRAEAFF. The CDR3 DNA sequence: TGTGCCAGCAGCTTTAGCTTGAGGGCTGAAGCTTTCTTT.

V and J are TRBV21-1 and TRBJ1-5; TRBD1 is the table's D call and was not checked against the DNA. TRBV21-1 represents a pseudogene. The CDR3 extends over 22 amino acids. In nucleotides, the CDR3 is TGTGCCAGCAGCAAATCGTTGGGTCCAGGGCAGATCCCCCCGTATAGCAATCAGCCCCAGCATTTT. This sequence encodes CASSKSLGPGQIPPYSNQPQHF.

This clone has only one observation. This sequence joins TRBV24-1 and TRBJ1-2, with TRBD1 as a possible D gene (6 bases). Germline CDR1 reads KGHDR; CDR2 reads SFDVKD. Trimming took 4 bases from V and 1 from J, leaving 9 bases between them. This CDR3 spans 14 amino acids. CDR3 amino acids: CATSERQVNYGYTF. The CDR3 DNA reads as TGTGCCACCAGTGAAAGACAGGTTAACTATGGCTACACCTTC.

The chain is built from TRBV12-3 or TRBV12-4 and TRBJ1-1; 7 bases line up with TRBD1. The V and J ends lost 5 bases and 9 bases, in that order; junction bases with no gene match: 9. The CDR3 sequence is 13 residues long. CDR3: CASSAGQPSQAFF. Here the CDR3 DNA reads TGTGCCAGCAGTGCGGGACAGCCCAGCCAAGCTTTCTTT.

This clone was observed once. V gene TRBV21-1 combines with J gene TRBJ2-7; TRBD1 reflects the table's D call only, with no check against the DNA. TRBV21-1 is assigned pseudogene status. There are 16 residues in the CDR3. DNA of the CDR3: TGTGCCAGCAGCAAACCGATTAAGGGGCAACCCTACGAGCAGTACTTC. Amino acids: CASSKPIKGQPYEQYF.

The chain links TRBV19 to TRBJ2-1; D not resolved. V shed 0 bases and J shed 10 bases, with 10 bases lying between them. Germline V gene sequence: CDR1 LNHDA, CDR2 SQIVND (reference sequence). The CDR3 has 13 amino acids. The CDR3 DNA reads as TGTGCCAGTAGTATAGATCCTATTTACGAGCAGTTCTTC. Translation gives CASSIDPIYEQFF.

This clone was counted between two and nine times. V usage is TRBV28 and J usage is TRBJ2-1; the match to TRBD1 covers 11 bases. The trim removed 3 bases at V and 9 bases at J, leaving 19 bases unmatched. This CDR3 has 19 residues. Looked up from germline, CDR1 is MDHEN and CDR2 is SYDVKM. The CDR3 here is CASSFWDRGKFRGIGEQFF. DNA of the CDR3: TGTGCCAGCAGTTTCTGGGACAGGGGGAAATTTAGGGGTATAGGTGAGCAGTTCTTC.

V is TRBV28 and J is TRBJ2-7, with TRBD2 matching 7 bases. V lost 2 bases, J lost 2 bases, and 3 bases stayed unmatched. CDR1 MDHEN and CDR2 SYDVKM come from the germline V gene. The CDR3 runs to 14 residues. The CDR3 loop is CASSLGAGTYEQYF. The CDR3 DNA follows: TGTGCCAGCAGTTTAGGAGCGGGGACCTACGAGCAGTACTTC. Full variable domain (rest looked up from reference TRBV28 and TRBJ2-7): DVKVTQSSRYLVKRTGEKVFLECVQDMDHENMFWYRQDPGLGLRLIYFSYDVKMKEKGDIPEGYSVSREKKERFSLILESASTNQTSMYLCASSLGAGTYEQYFGPGTRLTVT.

The rearrangement uses TRBV5-1 and TRBJ2-5; a weak D match, TRBD1 (6 bases). Germline CDR1 SGHRS, CDR2 YFSETQ. The V end was cut by 0 bases, the J end by 5 bases, with 17 bases between. This CDR3 has 16 amino acids. The CDR3 bases are TGCGCCAGCAGCTTGGAGGCCAGGGGTGCGGTTGAGACCCAGTACTTC. This encodes CASSLEARGAVETQYF.